This entry lists 18 T cell receptor beta chains sequenced from one sample in a study of cytomegalovirus exposure and HLA in healthy donors. The PCR was carried out with 60 Vbeta primers and 13 Jbeta primers. The repertoire was sequenced with immunoSEQ multiplex PCR; TCRdb's copy has only in-frame clones and lacks some. The sample contains about 200,000 clones, 65% to 80% of which appear only once. Sequencing was done on a sample of PBMCs. The receptors stem from a man aged 40-49 years in good health and CMV-seronegative.

The V call is TRBV6-5, the J call TRBJ2-3, with 13 nucleotides matching TRBD2. After removal of 2 bases from V and 13 bases from J, the junction contained 9 bases not matched to a gene. There are 15 residues in the CDR3. The germline gives CDR1 MNHEY, CDR2 SVGAGI. As DNA, the CDR3 is TGTGCCAGCAGTTACGGCACACCCACTAGCGGGGGGGAGTATTTT. Protein sequence: CASSYGTPTSGGEYF.

This clone was seen only a few times. The chain couples TRBV7-3 to TRBJ2-3; D unresolved. The CDR3 covers 14 residues. Per the germline V gene, CDR1 is SGHTA and CDR2 is FQGTGA. The V end lost 5 bases, the J end lost 1 base, and 10 bases lay between the germline ends. The CDR3 DNA reads TGTGCCAGCAGCCTGAACGGTCGCACAGATACGCAGTATTTT. It yields the protein CASSLNGRTDTQYF. The variable domain in full, with the rest retrieved from reference TRBV7-3 and TRBJ2-3, is GAGVSQTPSNKVTEKGKYVELRCDPISGHTALYWYRQSLGQGPEFLIYFQGTGAADDSGLPNDRFFAVRPEGSVSTLKIQRTERGDSAVYLCASSLNGRTDTQYFGPGTRLTVL.

The chain joins TRBV10-3 to TRBJ2-1; 7 bases are shared with TRBD2. The V gene end was trimmed by 0 bases and the J gene end by 13 bases; junction bases not matched to a gene: 9. Germline lookup yields CDR1 ENHRY and CDR2 SYGVKD. This CDR3 has 14 residues. CDR3 loop: CAISESVAAGVQFF. Written as DNA, the CDR3 is TGTGCCATCAGTGAGTCGGTAGCGGCGGGAGTACAGTTCTTC.

This clone was counted only a few times. The chain joins TRBV7-3 to TRBJ1-1, with a weak D call TRBD1 (5 bases). CDR3 length equals 16 residues. V was shortened by 3 bases and J by 1 base, with 15 bases between the two germline ends. Germline V gives CDR1 SGHTA, CDR2 FQGTGA. The CDR3 is CASSLGGNLGNTEAFF. The CDR3 nucleotides read TGTGCCAGCAGCTTGGGGGGAAACTTAGGGAACACTGAAGCTTTCTTT. Full variable domain (remainder filled in from reference TRBV7-3 and TRBJ1-1): GAGVSQTPSNKVTEKGKYVELRCDPISGHTALYWYRQSLGQGPEFLIYFQGTGAADDSGLPNDRFFAVRPEGSVSTLKIQRTERGDSAVYLCASSLGGNLGNTEAFFGQGTRLTVV.

V is TRBV19 and J is TRBJ1-5, with unresolved D. CDR3 length: 13 amino acids. Germline CDR1 LNHDA, CDR2 SQIVND (reference sequence). V was pared by 4 bases and J by 3 bases, with 7 bases between. The CDR3 protein is CASSTGANQPQHF. The CDR3 nucleotides read TGTGCCAGTAGTACGGGAGCCAATCAGCCCCAGCATTTT.

This chain joins TRBV7-6 and TRBJ2-2; maybe TRBD1 (6 bases). The CDR3 consists of 13 residues. Germline lookup yields CDR1 SGHVS and CDR2 FNYEAQ. The ends were cut back, 4 bases at V and 8 bases at J, with 11 bases in the middle. In DNA form, the CDR3 reads TGTGCCAGCAGCTCGCGTCAGGGGGGGGAGCTGTTTTTT. Its translation: CASSSRQGGELFF. Together with reference TRBV7-6 and TRBJ2-2, the CDR3 gives the full variable domain: GAGVSQSPRYKVTKRGQDVALRCDPISGHVSLYWYRQALGQGPEFLTYFNYEAQQDKSGLPNDRFSAERPEGSISTLTIQRTEQRDSAMYRCASSSRQGGELFFGEGSRLTVL.

This chain links TRBV6-5 with TRBJ2-7; D might be TRBD1 (6 bases). V was clipped by 2 bases and J by 2 bases, with 16 bases between them. Germline V gene data show CDR1 as MNHEY and CDR2 as SVGAGI. CDR3 size: 16 residues. The CDR3 coding sequence is TGTGCCAGCAGTTACACTTACCTAGACAGGCCCTACGAGCAGTACTTC. Translating gives CASSYTYLDRPYEQYF.

V and J are TRBV2 and TRBJ1-6; 7 bases map to TRBD1. CDR3 size: 14 residues. Germline V gene sequence: CDR1 SNHLY, CDR2 FYNNEI. V dropped 3 bases and J dropped 10; count of bases not matched to a gene: 6. CDR3 DNA: TGTGCCAGCAGTGAGGGGGACAGTAGATCACCCCTCCACTTT. This translates into CASSEGDSRSPLHF.

The chain links TRBV5-5 to TRBJ1-5; 10 bases agree with TRBD1. The CDR3 runs 15 residues. J was trimmed by 4 bases and V by 0 bases; bases with no gene match: 1. Germline CDR1 SGHKS, CDR2 YYEKEE (reference sequence). The CDR3 DNA follows: TGTGCCAGCAGCTTGGGGGGACAGGGGAATCAGCCCCAGCATTTT. Translating gives CASSLGGQGNQPQHF.

The genes are TRBV9 and TRBJ2-3, with TRBD2 matching 7 bases. The V segment lost 6 bases and the J segment 0 bases; nucleotides outside the gene matches: 7. The CDR3 extends over 15 amino acids. CDR1 and CDR2 from the germline V gene are SGDLS and YYNGEE. The CDR3: CASTIASGSTDTQYF. The CDR3, as DNA: TGTGCCAGCACCATCGCTAGCGGTAGCACAGATACGCAGTATTTT.

A few counts support this clone. This chain joins TRBV5-1 and TRBJ1-2; 10 nucleotides align to TRBD1. The CDR3 covers 14 residues. Germline V lookup: CDR1 SGHRS, CDR2 YFSETQ. V lost 2 bases to trimming and J lost 8 bases; unmatched junction nucleotides: 6. The CDR3 nucleotides are TGCGCCAGCAGCTTAGCGGACAGGGGGTACGGCTACACCTTC. This codes for CASSLADRGYGYTF. Using reference TRBV5-1 and TRBJ1-2 for the parts outside the CDR3, the full variable domain is KAGVTQTPRYLIKTRGQQVTLSCSPISGHRSVSWYQQTPGQGLQFLFEYFSETQRNKGNFPGRFSGRQFSNSRSEMNVSTLELGDSALYLCASSLADRGYGYTFGSGTRLTVV.

The chain joins TRBV27 to TRBJ2-7; 7 positions agree with TRBD1. The CDR3 is 12 residues long. In germline, CDR1 is MNHEY, CDR2 SMNVEV (reference sequence). The CDR3 region is CGTGQEDYEQYF. The CDR3 nucleotides are TGTGGGACCGGACAGGAGGACTACGAGCAGTACTTC.

The chain links TRBV15 to TRBJ2-1, with a weak D call TRBD2 (5 bases). In germline, CDR1 is LNHNV, CDR2 YYDKDF (reference sequence). This CDR3 has 15 amino acids. V was trimmed by 3 bases and J by 5 bases, leaving 14 bases between them. CDR3 DNA sequence: TGTGCCACCAGCAGGCGGGCAGAAGCTAACAATGAGCAGTTCTTC. Translated, it gives CATSRRAEANNEQFF.

J is TRBJ2-1 and V is TRBV18; D might be TRBD2 (5 bases). V shed 5 bases and J shed 3 bases, with 8 bases lying between them. Germline lookup yields CDR1 KGHSH and CDR2 LQKENI. The CDR3 consists of 13 residues. The CDR3 region has the DNA TGTGCCAGCTCAACGGGGATCTACAATGAGCAGTTCTTC. It codes for CASSTGIYNEQFF.

The chain carries TRBV5-1 and TRBJ1-3; D remains unclear. CDR1 SGHRS and CDR2 YFSETQ come from the germline V gene. The CDR3 is 15 residues long. The V gene lost 2 bases and the J gene lost 0 bases, with 9 bases spanning the gap. CDR3 DNA: TGCGCCAGCAGCTTCACTCCCGACTCTGGAAACACCATATATTTT. Translating it yields CASSFTPDSGNTIYF.

This clone was found once. The V and J genes are TRBV9 and TRBJ2-7; unclear D gene. Trimming took 0 bases from V and 3 from J, leaving 13 bases between them. This CDR3 has 15 amino acids. Germline V CDR1 and CDR2: SGDLS, YYNGEE. This CDR3 is CASSVGWQKFYEQYF. The CDR3 DNA is TGTGCCAGCAGCGTAGGTTGGCAGAAATTCTACGAGCAGTACTTC.

The CDR3 sequence is CASSLGTTAGGYTF. The CDR3 coding sequence is TGCGCCAGCAGCTTGGGGACGACGGCGGGAGGCTACACCTTC. This rearrangement joins TRBV5-1 to TRBJ1-2; D is undetermined. The CDR3 consists of 14 residues. V was cut by 0 bases and J by 8 bases, with 14 bases left in between. The germline CDR1 and CDR2 sequences are SGHRS and YFSETQ.

The CDR3 DNA is TGTGCCAGCTCACCACAAACTAGCGGGGGGAGTGAGCAGTTCTTC. Translating it yields CASSPQTSGGSEQFF. This chain connects TRBV18 to TRBJ2-1; 12 nucleotides match TRBD2. CDR3 length: 15 amino acids. Germline lookup yields CDR1 KGHSH and CDR2 LQKENI. With 1 base clipped from V and 9 bases from J, the junction kept 4 bases outside the gene matches.